This TCR beta chain was sequenced in a study of blood T cell repertoires in COVID-19. Sequencing used immunoSEQ multiplex PCR; TCRdb keeps in-frame clones, though not all of them. The sample holds about 200,000 clones, around 85% seen once. In germline, CDR1 is DFQATT, CDR2 SNEGSKA (reference sequence). Between the trimmed V and J ends, which lost 3 bases and 0 bases, there was a span of 8 bases. The CDR3 totals 13 residues. This receptor was obtained from a man aged 60 to 75 with COVID-19, enrolled during active disease. The sample was peripheral blood. V and J are TRBV20-1 and TRBJ1-1; D unresolved. DNA of the CDR3: TGCAGTGCTAGTAACAGACTGAACACTGAAGCTTTCTTT. Translated: CSASNRLNTEAFF.